This TCR beta chain was identified in a study of T-cell reconstitution after alpha-beta-depleted transplantation in children. TCRbeta library preparation incorporated unique molecular identifiers. TCRdb re-derived calls from the PCR reads in MiXCR, one entry per CDR3 protein. The sample includes approximately 210,000 distinct CDR3 sequences, just over 14% of them seen just once. The CDR3 runs to 14 residues. Trimming left V 5 bases short and J 2 bases short, with 13 bases between. Germline CDR1 and CDR2: MNHNS and SASEGT. The chain employs TRBV6-1 and TRBJ2-7; D not certain. This receptor was taken from a human donor who donated a stem cell graft to a child with acute lymphoblastic leukemia. The sample here was PBMCs from the stem cell graft donor, taken from the stem cell graft. CDR3 residues: CASSKSSPAYEQYF. DNA for the CDR3: TGTGCCAGCAGTAAGAGTAGTCCCGCCTACGAGCAGTACTTC.